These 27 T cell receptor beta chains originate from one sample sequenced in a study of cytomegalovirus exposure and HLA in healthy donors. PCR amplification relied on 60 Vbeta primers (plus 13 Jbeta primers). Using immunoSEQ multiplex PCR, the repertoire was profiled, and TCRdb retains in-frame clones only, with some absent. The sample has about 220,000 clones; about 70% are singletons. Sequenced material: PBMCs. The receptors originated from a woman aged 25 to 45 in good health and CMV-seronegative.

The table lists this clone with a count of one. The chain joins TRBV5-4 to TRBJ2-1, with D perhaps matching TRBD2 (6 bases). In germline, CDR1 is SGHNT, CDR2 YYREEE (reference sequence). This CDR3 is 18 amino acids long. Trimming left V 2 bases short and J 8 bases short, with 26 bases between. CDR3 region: CASSLGLGGGNLVHEQFF. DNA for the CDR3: TGTGCCAGCAGCTTAGGGCTGGGAGGCGGGAACCTTGTTCATGAGCAGTTCTTC.

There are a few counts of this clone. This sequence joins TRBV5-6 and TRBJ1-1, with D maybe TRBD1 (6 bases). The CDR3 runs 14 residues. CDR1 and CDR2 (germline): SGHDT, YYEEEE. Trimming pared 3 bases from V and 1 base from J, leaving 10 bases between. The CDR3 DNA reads TGTGCCAGCAGCTCCCCGACAGGGAACACTGAAGCTTTCTTT. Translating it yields CASSSPTGNTEAFF.

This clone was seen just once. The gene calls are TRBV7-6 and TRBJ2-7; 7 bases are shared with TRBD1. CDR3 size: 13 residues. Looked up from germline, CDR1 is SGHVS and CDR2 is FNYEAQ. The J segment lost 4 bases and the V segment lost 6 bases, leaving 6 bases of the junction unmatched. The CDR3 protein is CASRPTGSYEQYF. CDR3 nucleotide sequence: TGTGCCAGCAGACCGACAGGGTCGTACGAGCAGTACTTC.

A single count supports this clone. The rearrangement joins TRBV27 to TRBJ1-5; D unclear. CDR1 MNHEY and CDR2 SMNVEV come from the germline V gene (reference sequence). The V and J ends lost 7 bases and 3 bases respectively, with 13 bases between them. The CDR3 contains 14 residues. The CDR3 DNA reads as TGTGCCAGCATGTCTATGCAGGTCAATCAGCCCCAGCATTTT. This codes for CASMSMQVNQPQHF.

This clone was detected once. The CDR3 DNA reads TGTGCCAGCAGTCCGATCCGGGACAGAGTGAGGTATGGCTACACCTTC. It yields the protein CASSPIRDRVRYGYTF. V gene TRBV27 combines with J gene TRBJ1-2; 7 bases map to TRBD1. CDR1 is MNHEY and CDR2 is SMNVEV in the germline V gene (reference sequence). J lost 5 bases, V lost 5 bases, and 14 bases had no gene match. This CDR3 is 16 amino acids long.

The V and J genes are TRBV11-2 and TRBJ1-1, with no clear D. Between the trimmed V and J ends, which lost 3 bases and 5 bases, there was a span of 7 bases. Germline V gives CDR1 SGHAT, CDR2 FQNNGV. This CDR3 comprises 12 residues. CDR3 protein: CASSFFETEAFF. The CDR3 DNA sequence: TGTGCCAGCAGCTTTTTCGAGACTGAAGCTTTCTTT.

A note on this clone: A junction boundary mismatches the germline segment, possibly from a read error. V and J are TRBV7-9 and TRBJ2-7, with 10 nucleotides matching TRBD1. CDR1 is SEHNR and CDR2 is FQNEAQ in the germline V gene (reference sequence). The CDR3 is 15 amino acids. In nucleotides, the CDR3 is TGTTCCAGCAGCGCCTCGACAGGGGGCTTATACGAGCAGTACTTC. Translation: CSSSASTGGLYEQYF.

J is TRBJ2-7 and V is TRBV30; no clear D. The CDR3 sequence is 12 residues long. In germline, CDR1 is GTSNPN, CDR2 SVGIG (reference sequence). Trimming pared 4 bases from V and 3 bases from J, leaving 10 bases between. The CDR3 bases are TGTGCCTGGACGCAGGCAGACTACGAGCAGTACTTC. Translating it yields CAWTQADYEQYF.

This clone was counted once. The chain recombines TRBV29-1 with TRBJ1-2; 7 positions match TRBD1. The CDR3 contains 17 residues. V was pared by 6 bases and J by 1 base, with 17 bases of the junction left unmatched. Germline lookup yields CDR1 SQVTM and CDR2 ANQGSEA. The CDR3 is CSVGKWAGGINNYGYTF. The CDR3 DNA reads TGCAGCGTCGGAAAGTGGGCAGGGGGGATAAATAACTATGGCTACACCTTC.

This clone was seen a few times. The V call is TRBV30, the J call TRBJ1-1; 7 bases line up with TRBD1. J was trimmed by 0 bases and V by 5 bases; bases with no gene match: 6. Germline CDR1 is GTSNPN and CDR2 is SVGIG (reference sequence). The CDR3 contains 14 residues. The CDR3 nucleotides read TGTGCCTGGTCTTTGGGACAGTTGAACACTGAAGCTTTCTTT. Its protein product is CAWSLGQLNTEAFF. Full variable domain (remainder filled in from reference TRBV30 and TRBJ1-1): SQTIHQWPATLVQPVGSPLSLECTVEGTSNPNLYWYRQAAGRGLQLLFYSVGIGQISSEVPQNLSASRPQDRQFILSSKKLLLSDSGFYLCAWSLGQLNTEAFFGQGTRLTVV.

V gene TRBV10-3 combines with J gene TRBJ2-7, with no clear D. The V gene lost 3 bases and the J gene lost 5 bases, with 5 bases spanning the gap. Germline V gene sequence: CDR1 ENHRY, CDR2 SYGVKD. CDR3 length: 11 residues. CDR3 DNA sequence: TGTGCCATCAGTGATGCGGACGAGCAGTACTTC. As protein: CAISDADEQYF.

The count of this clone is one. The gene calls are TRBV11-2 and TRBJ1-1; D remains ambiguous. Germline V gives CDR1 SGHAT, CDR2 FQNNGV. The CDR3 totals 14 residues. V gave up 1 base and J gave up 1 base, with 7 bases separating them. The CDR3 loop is CASSLAGSNTEAFF. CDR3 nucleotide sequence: TGTGCCAGCAGCTTAGCCGGGTCGAACACTGAAGCTTTCTTT.

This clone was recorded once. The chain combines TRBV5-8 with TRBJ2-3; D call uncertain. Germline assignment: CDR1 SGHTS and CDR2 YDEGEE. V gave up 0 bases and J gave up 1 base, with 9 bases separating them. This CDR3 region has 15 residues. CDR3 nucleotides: TGTGCCAGCAGCTTGGTACGCCAGGGCACAGATACGCAGTATTTT. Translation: CASSLVRQGTDTQYF.

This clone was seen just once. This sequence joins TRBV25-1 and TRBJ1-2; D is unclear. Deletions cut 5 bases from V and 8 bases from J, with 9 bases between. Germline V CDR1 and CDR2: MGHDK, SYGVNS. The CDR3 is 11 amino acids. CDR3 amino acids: CASSIGVGYTF. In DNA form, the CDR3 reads TGTGCCAGCAGTATCGGGGTCGGCTACACCTTC.

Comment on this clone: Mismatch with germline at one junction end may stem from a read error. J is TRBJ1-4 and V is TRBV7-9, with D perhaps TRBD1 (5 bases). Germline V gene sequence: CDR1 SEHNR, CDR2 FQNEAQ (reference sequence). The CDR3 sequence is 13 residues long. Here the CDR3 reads CSSSFKGDEKLFF. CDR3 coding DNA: TGTTCCAGCAGCTTTAAAGGGGATGAAAAACTGTTTTTT.

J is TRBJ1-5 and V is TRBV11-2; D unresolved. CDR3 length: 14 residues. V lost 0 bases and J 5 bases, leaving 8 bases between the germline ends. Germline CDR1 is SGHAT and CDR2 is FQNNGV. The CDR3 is CASSLDPGDQPQHF. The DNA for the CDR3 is TGTGCCAGCAGCTTAGATCCCGGGGATCAGCCCCAGCATTTT.

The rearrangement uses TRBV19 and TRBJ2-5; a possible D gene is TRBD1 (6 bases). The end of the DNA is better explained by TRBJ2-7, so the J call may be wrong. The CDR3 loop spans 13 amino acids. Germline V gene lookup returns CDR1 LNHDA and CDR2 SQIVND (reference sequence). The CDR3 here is CASSPPGAYEQYF. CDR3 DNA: TGTGCCAGTAGTCCCCCAGGGGCCTACGAGCAGTACTTC.

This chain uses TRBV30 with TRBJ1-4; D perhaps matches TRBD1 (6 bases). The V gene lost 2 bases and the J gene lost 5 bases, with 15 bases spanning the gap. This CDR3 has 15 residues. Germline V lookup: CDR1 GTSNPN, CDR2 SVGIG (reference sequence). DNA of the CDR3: TGTGCCTGGAGTAAAAGACAGGCAGGCAATGAAAAACTGTTTTTT. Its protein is CAWSKRQAGNEKLFF.

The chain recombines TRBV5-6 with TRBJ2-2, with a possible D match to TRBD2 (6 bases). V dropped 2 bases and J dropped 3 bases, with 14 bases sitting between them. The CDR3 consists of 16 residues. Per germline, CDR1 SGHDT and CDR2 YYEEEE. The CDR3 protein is CASSLIEKRDTGELFF. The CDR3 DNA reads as TGTGCCAGCAGCTTAATTGAGAAGCGGGACACCGGGGAGCTGTTTTTT.

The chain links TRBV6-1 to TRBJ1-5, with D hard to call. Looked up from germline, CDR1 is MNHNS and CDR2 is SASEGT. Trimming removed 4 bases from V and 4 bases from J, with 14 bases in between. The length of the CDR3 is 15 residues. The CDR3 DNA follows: TGTGCCAGCAGTGTACAGATAGGCCGTAATCAGCCCCAGCATTTT. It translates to CASSVQIGRNQPQHF.

The CDR3 DNA reads TGTGCCAGCAGCCTAAATTCTGTCTATGGCTACACCTTC. The encoded protein is CASSLNSVYGYTF. The chain employs TRBV14 and TRBJ1-2; D gene unclear. This CDR3 is 13 amino acids long. The V gene lost 4 bases and the J gene lost 4 bases, with 10 bases spanning the gap. CDR1 and CDR2 from the germline V gene are SGHDN and FVKESK. The full variable domain, in which reference TRBV14 and TRBJ1-2 provide the parts outside the CDR3, is EAGVTQFPSHSVIEKGQTVTLRCDPISGHDNLYWYRRVMGKEIKFLLHFVKESKQDESGMPNNRFLAERTGGTYSTLKVQPAELEDSGVYFCASSLNSVYGYTFGSGTRLTVV.

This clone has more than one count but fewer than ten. This CDR3 reads CASSPDLANNEQFF. As DNA, the CDR3 is TGTGCCAGCAGCCCAGATCTAGCGAACAATGAGCAGTTCTTC. The chain recombines TRBV14 with TRBJ2-1; D may be TRBD2 (6 bases). In germline, CDR1 is SGHDN, CDR2 FVKESK. The CDR3 runs to 14 residues. V was pared by 4 bases and J by 5 bases, with 12 bases between.

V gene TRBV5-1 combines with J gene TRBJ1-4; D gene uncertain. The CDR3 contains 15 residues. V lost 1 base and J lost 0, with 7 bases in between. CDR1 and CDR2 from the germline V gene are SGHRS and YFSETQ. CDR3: CASSLYRTTNEKLFF. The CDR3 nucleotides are TGCGCCAGCAGCTTGTACAGAACAACTAATGAAAAACTGTTTTTT.

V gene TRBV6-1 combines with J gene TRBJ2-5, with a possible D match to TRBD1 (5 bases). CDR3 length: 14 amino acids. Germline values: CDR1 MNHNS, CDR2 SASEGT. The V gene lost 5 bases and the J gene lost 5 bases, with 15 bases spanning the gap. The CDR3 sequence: CASSSHSGRETQYF. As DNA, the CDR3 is TGTGCCAGCAGTTCTCATTCAGGGCGGGAGACCCAGTACTTC.

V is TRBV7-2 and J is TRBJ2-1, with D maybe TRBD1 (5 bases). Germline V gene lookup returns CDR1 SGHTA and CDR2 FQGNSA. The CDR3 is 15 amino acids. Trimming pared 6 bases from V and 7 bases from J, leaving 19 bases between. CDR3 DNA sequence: TGTGCCAGCAGATCCCCTTGGCAGGGCCGAAATGAGCAGTTCTTC. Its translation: CASRSPWQGRNEQFF. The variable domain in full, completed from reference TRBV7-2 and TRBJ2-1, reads GAGVSQSPSNKVTEKGKDVELRCDPISGHTALYWYRQSLGQGLEFLIYFQGNSAPDKSGLPSDRFSAERTGGSVSTLTIQRTQQEDSAVYLCASRSPWQGRNEQFFGPGTRLTVL.

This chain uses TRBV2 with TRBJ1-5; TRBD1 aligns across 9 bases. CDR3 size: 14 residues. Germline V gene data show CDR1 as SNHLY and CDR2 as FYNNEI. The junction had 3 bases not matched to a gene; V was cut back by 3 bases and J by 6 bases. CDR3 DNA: TGTGCCAGCAGTGACCAGACAGGGGGTCAGCCCCAGCATTTT. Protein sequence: CASSDQTGGQPQHF.

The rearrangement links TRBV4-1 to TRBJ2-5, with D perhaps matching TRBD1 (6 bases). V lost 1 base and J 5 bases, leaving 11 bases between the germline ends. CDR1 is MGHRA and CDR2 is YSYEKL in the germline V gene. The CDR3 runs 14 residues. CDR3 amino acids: CASSQVEGVETQYF. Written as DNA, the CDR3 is TGCGCCAGCAGCCAAGTTGAGGGGGTGGAGACCCAGTACTTC.